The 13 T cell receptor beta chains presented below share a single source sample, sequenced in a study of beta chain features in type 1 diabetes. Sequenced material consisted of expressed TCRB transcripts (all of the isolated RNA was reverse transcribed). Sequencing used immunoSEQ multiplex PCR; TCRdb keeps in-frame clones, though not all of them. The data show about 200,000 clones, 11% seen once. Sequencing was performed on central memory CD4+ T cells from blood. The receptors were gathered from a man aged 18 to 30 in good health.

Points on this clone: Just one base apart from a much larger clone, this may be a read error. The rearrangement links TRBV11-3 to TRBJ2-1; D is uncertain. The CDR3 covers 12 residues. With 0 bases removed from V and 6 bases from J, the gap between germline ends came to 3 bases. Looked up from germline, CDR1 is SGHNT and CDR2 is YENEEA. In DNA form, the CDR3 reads TGTGCCAGCAGCTTAGATCGCAATGAGCAGTTCTTC. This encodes CASSLDRNEQFF.

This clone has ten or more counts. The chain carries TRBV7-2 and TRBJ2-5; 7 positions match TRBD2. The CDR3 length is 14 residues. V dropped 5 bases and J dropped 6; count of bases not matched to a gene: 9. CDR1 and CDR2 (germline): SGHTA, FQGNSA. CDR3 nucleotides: TGTGCCAGCAGCCCAGGGACTATCGGGAAGACCCAGTACTTC. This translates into CASSPGTIGKTQYF.

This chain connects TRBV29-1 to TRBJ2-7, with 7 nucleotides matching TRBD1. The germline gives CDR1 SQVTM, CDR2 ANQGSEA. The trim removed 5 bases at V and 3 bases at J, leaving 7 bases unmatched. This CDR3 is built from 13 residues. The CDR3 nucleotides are TGCAGCGTTAATCGACAGGGCGACTACGAGCAGTACTTC. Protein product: CSVNRQGDYEQYF.

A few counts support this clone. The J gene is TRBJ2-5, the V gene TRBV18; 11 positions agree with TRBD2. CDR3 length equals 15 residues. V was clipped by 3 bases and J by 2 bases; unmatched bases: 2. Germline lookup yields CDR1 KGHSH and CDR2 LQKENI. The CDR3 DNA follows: TGTGCCAGCTCACCGGGGACTAGCGGTCAAGAGACCCAGTACTTC. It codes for CASSPGTSGQETQYF.

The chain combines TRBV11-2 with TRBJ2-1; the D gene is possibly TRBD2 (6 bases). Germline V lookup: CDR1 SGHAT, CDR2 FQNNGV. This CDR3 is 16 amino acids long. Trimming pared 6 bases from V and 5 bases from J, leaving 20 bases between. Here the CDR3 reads CASRRGVGGKDNEQFF. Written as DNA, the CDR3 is TGTGCCAGCAGACGTGGGGTCGGCGGGAAGGACAATGAGCAGTTCTTC.

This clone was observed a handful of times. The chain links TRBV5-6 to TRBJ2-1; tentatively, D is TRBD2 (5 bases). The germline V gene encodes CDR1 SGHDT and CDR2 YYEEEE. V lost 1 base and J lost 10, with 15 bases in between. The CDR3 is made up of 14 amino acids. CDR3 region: CASSLFLGVREQFF. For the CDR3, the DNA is TGTGCCAGCAGCTTGTTTCTGGGAGTCAGAGAGCAGTTCTTC.

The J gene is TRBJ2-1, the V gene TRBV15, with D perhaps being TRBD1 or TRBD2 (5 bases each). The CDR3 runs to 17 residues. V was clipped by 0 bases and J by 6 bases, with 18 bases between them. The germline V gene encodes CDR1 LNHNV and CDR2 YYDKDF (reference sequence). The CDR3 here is CATSRDRATTGGNEQFF. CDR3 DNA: TGTGCCACCAGCAGAGACAGGGCAACTACTGGGGGCAATGAGCAGTTCTTC.

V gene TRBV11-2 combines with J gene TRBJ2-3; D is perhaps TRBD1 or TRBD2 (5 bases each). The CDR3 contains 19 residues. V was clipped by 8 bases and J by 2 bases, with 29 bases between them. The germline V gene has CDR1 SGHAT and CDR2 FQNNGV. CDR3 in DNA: TGTGCCAGCCGCCCCATCTGGGGGAGACCCACGACAGACACAGATACGCAGTATTTT. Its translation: CASRPIWGRPTTDTDTQYF.

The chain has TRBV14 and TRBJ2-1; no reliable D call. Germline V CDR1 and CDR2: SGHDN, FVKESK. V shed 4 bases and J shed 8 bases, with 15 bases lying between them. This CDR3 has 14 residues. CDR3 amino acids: CASSRLFESYEQFF. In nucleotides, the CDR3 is TGTGCCAGCAGCCGGCTCTTCGAGAGCTATGAGCAGTTCTTC.

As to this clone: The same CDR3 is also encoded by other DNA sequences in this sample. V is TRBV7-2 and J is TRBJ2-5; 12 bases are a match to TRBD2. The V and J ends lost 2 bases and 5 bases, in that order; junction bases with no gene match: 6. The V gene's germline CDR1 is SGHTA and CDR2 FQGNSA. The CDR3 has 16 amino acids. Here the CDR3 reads CASSLSLAGGQETQYF. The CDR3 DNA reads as TGTGCCAGCAGCTTATCCCTAGCGGGAGGGCAGGAGACCCAGTACTTC.

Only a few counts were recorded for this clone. For the CDR3, the DNA is TGTGCCAGCAGTTTATTGGGGACTAGGAATGAGCAGTTCTTC. Protein product: CASSLLGTRNEQFF. This chain joins TRBV28 and TRBJ2-1, with 8 positions matching TRBD2. This CDR3 region has 14 residues. Germline-derived CDR1 and CDR2 are MDHEN and SYDVKM. The trim removed 1 base at V and 7 bases at J, leaving 3 bases unmatched.

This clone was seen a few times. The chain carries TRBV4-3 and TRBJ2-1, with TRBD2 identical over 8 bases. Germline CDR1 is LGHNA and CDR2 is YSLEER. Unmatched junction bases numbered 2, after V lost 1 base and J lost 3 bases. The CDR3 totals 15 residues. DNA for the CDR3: TGCGCCAGCAGCCAAGGCGGGAGGTACTACAATGAGCAGTTCTTC. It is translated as CASSQGGRYYNEQFF.

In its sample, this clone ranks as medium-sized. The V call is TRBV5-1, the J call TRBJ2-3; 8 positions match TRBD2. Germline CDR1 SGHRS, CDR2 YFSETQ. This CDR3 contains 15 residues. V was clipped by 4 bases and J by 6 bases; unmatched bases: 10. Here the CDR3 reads CASSPLSGMVDTQYF. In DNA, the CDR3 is TGCGCCAGCAGCCCCCTTAGCGGGATGGTGGATACGCAGTATTTT.